At least ten counts were recorded for the clone carrying this TCR beta chain. The antigen is undetermined. This sample was included in a study of metastatic and nonmetastatic thyroid tumors. On the study more broadly: Repertoires from blood and tumor or nodule tissue of malignant and benign thyroid patients were compared.

All patients were untreated before thyroid surgery. The CDR3 is made up of 18 amino acids. Germline values: CDR1 DFQATT, CDR2 SNEGSKA (reference sequence). V lost 5 bases to trimming and J lost 8 bases; unmatched junction nucleotides: 19. Study-wide results and limits: Malignant thyroid tumors reportedly exceeded benign nodules significantly in TCR beta diversity, with the difference appearing in blood and tumor.

Original methodology: The authors used CDR3 differences across clinicopathological groups to build a distant-metastasis classifier for papillary thyroid cancer. From the PCR reads, TCRdb re-called clones with MiXCR. The authors' filters were not applied to this entry. The data show fewer than 40,000 clones, 25% to 35% seen once. The origin of this receptor is a female donor with papillary thyroid cancer or a benign thyroid nodule (not recorded which). Some clones in this sample may be carry-over from other donors' samples. The genes are TRBV20-1 and TRBJ2-1, with 12 bases lining up with TRBD2. The source material was blood. The CDR3 nucleotides read TGCAGTGCTCTGCCGACTAGCGGGAGAGTTTTTGGGTGGGATGAGCAGTTCTTC. Translated: CSALPTSGRVFGWDEQFF.